The 9 T cell receptor beta chains below were found in one sample sequenced in a study of human T cells and chemical hapten exposure. TCRdb re-called the RACE reads with MiXCR, one entry per CDR3 protein. This sample has more than 30,000 distinct CDR3 sequences, with around 6.5% found just once. The time point here: patch test 1, 2 weeks after DPC sensitization. Treatment in this sample: therapeutic diphenylcyclopropenone sensitization with weekly scalp DPC. Total RNA was extracted from unfractionated whole blood. The sequencing here drew on whole blood, taken in connection with sensitization to the hapten diphenylcyclopropenone (DPC). These receptors originate from a woman in her thirties with alopecia areata. Some clones in this sample may be carry-over from other donors' samples.

This clonotype was seen at least ten times. CDR3 sequence (DNA): TGTGCCAGCAGTTTCGGCTGGGTGACAGGGCGAACCGGGGAGCTGTTTTTT. This gives the protein CASSFGWVTGRTGELFF. The chain employs TRBV12-3 or TRBV12-4 and TRBJ2-2; 7 bases fit TRBD1. This CDR3 is built from 17 residues. Trimming removed 3 bases from V and 5 bases from J; junction bases left unmatched: 12.

This clonotype has more than one count but fewer than ten. The V call is TRBV18, the J call TRBJ2-7, with D tentatively TRBD2 (5 bases). This CDR3 is 14 amino acids long. V was trimmed by 2 bases and J by 3 bases, leaving 11 bases between them. CDR1 is KGHSH and CDR2 is LQKENI in the germline V gene. This chain's CDR3 is CASSPEGGGYEQYF. Here the CDR3 DNA reads TGTGCCAGCTCACCAGAAGGTGGAGGCTACGAGCAGTACTTC.

This clonotype appeared a few times. This CDR3 reads CASSDDRAYEQYF. DNA of the CDR3: TGTGCCAGCAGCGACGACAGGGCCTACGAGCAGTACTTC. The chain is built from TRBV28 and TRBJ2-7; 7 bases are a match to TRBD1. V trimming: 6 bases; J trimming: 2 bases; junction bases outside the gene matches: 4. This CDR3 has 13 amino acids. Germline V lookup: CDR1 MDHEN, CDR2 SYDVKM.

J is TRBJ1-6 and V is TRBV9, with D hard to call. The CDR3 contains 14 residues. Germline CDR1 and CDR2: SGDLS and YYNGEE. V was pared by 2 bases and J by 10 bases, with 13 bases between. The CDR3 region is CASSVQTDRSPLHF. Here the CDR3 DNA reads TGTGCCAGCAGCGTTCAAACGGATCGATCACCCCTCCACTTT.

This clonotype has more than one count but fewer than ten. V and J are TRBV7-9 and TRBJ1-1; D may be TRBD1 (6 bases). The CDR3 length is 15 residues. V was trimmed by 0 bases and J by 5 bases, leaving 13 bases between them. Germline V gives CDR1 SEHNR, CDR2 FQNEAQ (reference sequence). Here the CDR3 reads CASSLAYRVDTEAFF. CDR3 sequence (DNA): TGTGCCAGCAGCTTAGCTTACAGGGTGGATACTGAAGCTTTCTTT.

This clonotype was counted ten times or more. The CDR3 protein is CASSSVSNTEAFF. In DNA, the CDR3 is TGTGCCAGCAGTAGCGTGTCGAACACTGAAGCTTTCTTT. The gene calls are TRBV12-3 or TRBV12-4 and TRBJ1-1, with unresolved D. The CDR3 is 13 residues long. V was trimmed by 5 bases and J by 1 base, leaving 8 bases between them.

This clonotype came up a few times. The chain has TRBV15 and TRBJ1-1; possible D gene TRBD1, 5 bases. Trimming cost V 5 bases and J 6 bases, with 13 bases left between them. CDR1 is LNHNV and CDR2 is YYDKDF in the germline V gene (reference sequence). The CDR3 extends over 13 amino acids. The DNA of the CDR3 is TGTGCCACCAGCCCCAGGGAAGCCCCTGAAGCTTTCTTT. It codes for CATSPREAPEAFF.

In this sample, this clonotype turned up a few times. The V call is TRBV5-6, the J call TRBJ2-3; D may correspond to TRBD1 or TRBD2 (5 bases each). In germline, CDR1 is SGHDT, CDR2 YYEEEE. The CDR3 contains 15 residues. Trimming cost V 4 bases and J 0 bases, with 12 bases left between them. The CDR3 DNA is TGTGCCAGCAGCCCGGGGACGATCAGCACAGATACGCAGTATTTT. The encoded protein is CASSPGTISTDTQYF.

The chain employs TRBV6-5 and TRBJ2-1; no firm D call. V was clipped by 8 bases and J by 2 bases, with 13 bases between them. The CDR3 spans 14 residues. Germline CDR1 and CDR2: MNHEY and SVGAGI. CDR3 in amino acids: CASSFRWPYNEQFF. CDR3 nucleotides: TGTGCCAGCTCGTTCCGGTGGCCCTACAATGAGCAGTTCTTC.